A selection of T cell receptor beta chains follows, all from one sample in a study of T-cell memory formation after mild COVID-19. In TCRdb, the 5' RACE reads were re-called with MiXCR into one record per CDR3 protein. The data contain just over 60,000 distinct CDR3 sequences, approximately 9% of them singletons. What was sequenced was PBMCs or a T cell subset sorted from them (not recorded which). These receptors were taken from a man between 18 and 29 years old who had mild COVID-19 (a few samples of this study predate the infection). Cell type and time point are not known. CDR3s include the opening cysteine and the closing phenylalanine or tryptophan. D genes are given only for firm matches.

j_call d_call v_call cdr3_aa
TRBJ1-1 TRBD1 TRBV6-5 CASRQQGAEAFF
TRBJ2-5 NA TRBV4-2 CASSQWGGAQETQYF
TRBJ1-5 NA TRBV15 CATSGAGTQPQHF
TRBJ1-1 TRBD1 TRBV5-1 CASAIQGISTEAFF
TRBJ2-3 NA TRBV20-1 CSASGGYTDTQYF
TRBJ2-2 NA TRBV3-1 CASSQGQNTGELFF
TRBJ2-1 TRBD1 TRBV20-1 CSAPKRTGDNEQFF
TRBJ2-5 TRBD2 TRBV7-2 CASSLTAGGLRAQYF
TRBJ2-6 NA TRBV6-6 CASSWVRNVLTF
TRBJ1-1 NA TRBV6-5 CASTLTPNTEAFF
TRBJ2-6 NA TRBV5-1 CASSSENSGANVLTF
TRBJ1-3 NA TRBV3-1 CASSQGLNSGNTIYF
TRBJ2-1 TRBD2 TRBV7-2 CASRPEGTSLNEQFF
TRBJ1-1 NA TRBV7-9 CASSTGQSRGITEAFF
TRBJ1-5 NA TRBV7-2 CASSVYNQPQHF
TRBJ2-5 TRBD2 TRBV5-1 CASSSGLAGETQYF
TRBJ2-1 NA TRBV27 CASSIPPLGEQFF
TRBJ2-5 NA TRBV7-2 CASSLILGGARLETQYF
TRBJ2-5 NA TRBV9 CASSPRQVPYQETQYF
TRBJ2-1 NA TRBV5-1 CASSARENEQFF
TRBJ1-1 TRBD1 TRBV20-1 CSALNGQGGAEAFF
TRBJ1-5 NA TRBV7-2 CASRLTVNQPQHF
TRBJ2-3 TRBD2 TRBV20-1 CSATRGLAGGLSTDTQYF
TRBJ2-5 NA TRBV2 CASSDPGGLKETQYF
TRBJ1-1 NA TRBV6-5 CASYTGTVNTEAFF
TRBJ2-5 TRBD1 TRBV5-1 CASSGAGTGEETQYF
TRBJ2-1 TRBD1 TRBV7-9 CASRPYRGFHNEQFF
TRBJ2-7 TRBD2 TRBV5-1 CASSLGTSGNLYEQYF
TRBJ2-3 NA TRBV7-9 CASNKRGGNTDTQYF
TRBJ2-7 NA TRBV3-1 CASSQGRNSYEQYF
TRBJ2-2 NA TRBV27 CASSQDSPTGELFF
TRBJ1-5 NA TRBV6-2/TRBV6-3 CASSWTEHQPQHF
TRBJ2-1 NA TRBV4-3 CASSQEGWGNEQFF
TRBJ1-4 TRBD1 TRBV6-5 CASSYGRGSEKLFF
TRBJ2-2 TRBD2 TRBV4-3 CASSQELPGGSTGELFF
TRBJ1-5 NA TRBV5-5 CASTGRTDSNQPQHF
TRBJ2-2 NA TRBV18 CASSPRNGELFF
TRBJ2-7 NA TRBV7-9 CASSLQSSSYEQYF
TRBJ2-5 TRBD1 TRBV5-1 CASRQAGGAETQYF
TRBJ1-1 NA TRBV11-2 CASSSAGTNNKAFF
TRBJ2-1 NA TRBV5-1 CASSLGRFEQFF
TRBJ1-2 NA TRBV7-3 CASSTRGGYGYTF
TRBJ2-1 TRBD2 TRBV4-3 CASSQETSGGYNEQFF
TRBJ2-3 NA TRBV7-3 CASSLTGTDTQYF
TRBJ2-7 NA TRBV6-5 CASSRTTPSSYEQYF
TRBJ2-2 NA TRBV5-1 CASSLDPRATGELFF
TRBJ1-1 NA TRBV10-3 CAISLLGWTEAFF
TRBJ1-2 NA TRBV15 CATSVEPAGANGYTF
TRBJ2-7 NA TRBV5-1 CASSLTGRNPYEQYF
TRBJ2-3 TRBD2 TRBV24-1 CATSGGGAGGIDTQYF
TRBJ2-3 NA TRBV7-3 CASSGALLDTQYF
TRBJ1-2 NA TRBV29-1 CSVVIQGYGGYTF
TRBJ1-5 NA TRBV5-6 CASSFFSMGKPQHF
TRBJ1-4 NA TRBV28 CASRGTLFNEKLFF